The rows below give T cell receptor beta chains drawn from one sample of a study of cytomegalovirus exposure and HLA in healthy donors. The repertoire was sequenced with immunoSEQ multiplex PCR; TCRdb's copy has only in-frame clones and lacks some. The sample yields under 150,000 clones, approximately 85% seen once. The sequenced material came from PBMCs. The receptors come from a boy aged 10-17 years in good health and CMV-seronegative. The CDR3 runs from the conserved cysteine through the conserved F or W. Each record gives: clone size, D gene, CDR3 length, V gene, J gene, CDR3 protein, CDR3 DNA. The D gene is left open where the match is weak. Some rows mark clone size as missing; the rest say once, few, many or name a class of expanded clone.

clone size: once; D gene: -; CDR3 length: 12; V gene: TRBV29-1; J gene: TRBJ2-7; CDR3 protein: CSVIQGPYEQYF; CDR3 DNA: TGCAGCGTCATACAGGGACCCTACGAGCAGTACTTC
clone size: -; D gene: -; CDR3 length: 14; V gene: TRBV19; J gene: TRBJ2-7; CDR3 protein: CASSQDRKSYEQYF; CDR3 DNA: TGTGCCAGTAGTCAGGACAGAAAGTCCTACGAGCAGTACTTC
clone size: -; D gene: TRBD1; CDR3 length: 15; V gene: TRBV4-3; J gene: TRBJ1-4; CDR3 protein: CASSQTGTGVEKLFF; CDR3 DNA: TGCGCCAGCAGCCAAACCGGGACAGGGGTTGAAAAACTGTTTTTT
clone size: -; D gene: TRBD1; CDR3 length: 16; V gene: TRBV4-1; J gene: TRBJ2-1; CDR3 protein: CASSSDRGNVYNEQFF; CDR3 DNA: TGCGCCAGCAGCTCGGACAGGGGTAACGTTTACAATGAGCAGTTCTTC
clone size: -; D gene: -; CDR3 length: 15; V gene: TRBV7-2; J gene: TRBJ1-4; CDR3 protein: CASREGGTTNEKLFF; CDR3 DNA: TGTGCCAGCAGGGAGGGGGGGACAACTAATGAAAAACTGTTTTTT
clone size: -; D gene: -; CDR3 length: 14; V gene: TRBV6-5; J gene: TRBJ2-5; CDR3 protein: CASSPQGGRETQYF; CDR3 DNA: TGTGCCAGCAGTCCCCAGGGGGGACGGGAGACCCAGTACTTC
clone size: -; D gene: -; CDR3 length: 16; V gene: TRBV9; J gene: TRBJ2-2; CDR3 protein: CASSAGDSGSFGELFF; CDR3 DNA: TGTGCCAGCAGCGCGGGAGACTCAGGGTCGTTCGGGGAGCTGTTTTTT
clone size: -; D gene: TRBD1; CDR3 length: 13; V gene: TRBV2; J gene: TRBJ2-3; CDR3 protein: CASHRGGTDTQYF; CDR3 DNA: TGTGCCAGCCACAGGGGGGGCACAGATACGCAGTATTTT
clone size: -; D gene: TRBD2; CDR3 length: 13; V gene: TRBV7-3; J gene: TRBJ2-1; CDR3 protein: CASSLKREGRQFF; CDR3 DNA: TGTGCCAGCAGCTTAAAGCGGGAGGGCCGGCAGTTCTTC
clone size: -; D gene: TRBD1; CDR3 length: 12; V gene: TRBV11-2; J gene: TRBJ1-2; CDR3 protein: CASSPGQDGYTF; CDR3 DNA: TGTGCCAGCAGCCCAGGACAGGATGGCTACACCTTC
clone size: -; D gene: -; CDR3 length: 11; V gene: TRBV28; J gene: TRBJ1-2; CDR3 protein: CASSDRQVYTF; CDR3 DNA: TGTGCCAGCAGTGATCGACAGGTCTACACCTTC
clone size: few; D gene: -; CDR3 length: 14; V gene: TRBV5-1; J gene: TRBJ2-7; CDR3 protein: CASSLGGDSYEQYF; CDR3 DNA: TGCGCCAGCAGCTTGGGCGGAGACTCCTACGAGCAGTACTTC
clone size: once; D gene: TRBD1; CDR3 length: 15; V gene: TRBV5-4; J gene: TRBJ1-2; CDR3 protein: CASSPGQGIDYGYTF; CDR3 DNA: TGTGCCAGCAGCCCGGGACAGGGAATAGACTATGGCTACACCTTC
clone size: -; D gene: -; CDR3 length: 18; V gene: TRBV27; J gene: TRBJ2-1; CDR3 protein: CASSLFYWGSYSYNEQFF; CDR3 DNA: TGTGCCAGCAGTTTATTCTATTGGGGCAGTTACTCCTACAATGAGCAGTTCTTC
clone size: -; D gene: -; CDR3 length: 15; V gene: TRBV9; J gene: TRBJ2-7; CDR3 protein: CASSPRHASSYEQYF; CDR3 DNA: TGTGCCAGCAGCCCCCGCCACGCGAGCTCCTACGAGCAGTACTTC
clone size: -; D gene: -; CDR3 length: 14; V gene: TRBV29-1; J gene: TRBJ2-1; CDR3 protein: CSVERGASYNEQFF; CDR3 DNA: TGCAGCGTTGAGCGGGGCGCGTCCTACAATGAGCAGTTCTTC
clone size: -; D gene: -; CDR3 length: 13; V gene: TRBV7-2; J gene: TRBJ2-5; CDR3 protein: CASSFDIGETQYF; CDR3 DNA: TGTGCCAGCAGCTTCGACATTGGGGAGACCCAGTACTTC
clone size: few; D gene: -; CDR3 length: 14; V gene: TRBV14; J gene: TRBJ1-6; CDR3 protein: CASSQLNAGSPLHF; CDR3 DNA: TGTGCCAGCAGCCAACTTAATGCGGGGTCACCCCTCCACTTT
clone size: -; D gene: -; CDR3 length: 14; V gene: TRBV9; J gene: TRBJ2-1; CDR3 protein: CASSDGDTNNEQFF; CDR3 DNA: TGTGCCAGCAGCGATGGGGACACGAACAATGAGCAGTTCTTC
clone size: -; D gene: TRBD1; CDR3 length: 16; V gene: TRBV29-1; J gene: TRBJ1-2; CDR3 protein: CSSTRRGTGDDYGYTF; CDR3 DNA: TGCAGCTCAACTAGGCGGGGGACAGGGGATGACTATGGCTACACCTTC
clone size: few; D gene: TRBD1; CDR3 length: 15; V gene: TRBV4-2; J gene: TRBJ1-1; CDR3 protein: CASSQGTGPATEAFF; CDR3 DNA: TGTGCCAGCAGCCAAGGGACAGGGCCTGCCACTGAAGCTTTCTTT
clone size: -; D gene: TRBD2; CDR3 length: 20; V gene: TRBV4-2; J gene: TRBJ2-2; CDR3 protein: CASSRAASGSNTANTGELFF; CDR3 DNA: TGTGCCAGCAGCCGGGCGGCTAGCGGGAGTAATACGGCGAACACCGGGGAGCTGTTTTTT
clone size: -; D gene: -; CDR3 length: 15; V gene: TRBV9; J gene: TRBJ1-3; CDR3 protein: CASRADIYSGNTIYF; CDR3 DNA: TGTGCCAGCAGAGCCGACATCTACTCTGGAAACACCATATATTTT
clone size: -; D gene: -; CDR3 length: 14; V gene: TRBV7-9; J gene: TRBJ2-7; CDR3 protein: CASSSSRTQYEQYF; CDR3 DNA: TGTGCCAGCAGCTCCTCCAGAACCCAGTACGAGCAGTACTTC
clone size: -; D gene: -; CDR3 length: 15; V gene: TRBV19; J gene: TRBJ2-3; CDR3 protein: CASSMGTQDANTQYF; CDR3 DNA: TGTGCCAGTAGTATGGGGACTCAAGATGCTAATACGCAGTATTTT
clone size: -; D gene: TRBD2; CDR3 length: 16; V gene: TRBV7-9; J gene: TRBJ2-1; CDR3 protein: CAKRQLAGSPYNEQFF; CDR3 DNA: TGTGCCAAGAGACAACTAGCGGGAAGTCCCTACAATGAGCAGTTCTTC